This entry describes one T cell receptor beta chain. This clone was seen ten or more times. This receptor's antigen is unknown. Base qualities are not at hand, and no much larger clone is one base apart. This sample is part of a study of metastatic and nonmetastatic thyroid tumors (dated by TCRdb to the early 2020s). Regarding the complete study: Repertoires from peripheral blood and from tumor or nodule tissue samples of malignant and benign thyroid patients were compared. Broader findings and caveats from the paper: In both blood and tumor samples, TCR beta diversity was reported to be significantly higher in malignant tumors than in benign nodules.

No treatment had been received by any patient before thyroid surgery. Using T-cell receptor beta sequencing, the researchers looked back retrospectively at clinical samples from patients, gathered between about 2012 and 2019. Library method: PCR. Instrument used: Illumina HiSeq 4000. High-throughput sequencing was used to profile the TCR beta-chain CDR3 region of every patient. Per the source publication's procedure: CDR3 differences across clinicopathological groups were used to build a classifier for discriminating distant-metastatic papillary thyroid cancer patients. Repertoire diversity was assessed with the Shannon index, and tumor-blood repertoire similarity with the Morisita-Horn index. In TCRdb, the public reads were trimmed at Q25 with fastp and aligned with MiXCR, with productive beta chains retained. The V and J calls here are based on TCRdb, not the publication. This sample comprises some 15,000 clones, about 22% of them detected only once. Just over 20% of the sample is in the top ten clones.

The CDR3 runs 14 residues from the cysteine to the phenylalanine. Here the CDR3 DNA is all that survives: 42 bases in frame from base 1. Taken from the germline V gene, the CDR1 and CDR2 loops are SGHTA and FQGNSA. V is pruned by 6 bases and J by 5 bases, leaving 6 bases of the junction without a gene match. The source of this sequence is a female donor with papillary thyroid cancer or a benign thyroid nodule (not recorded which). Some clones in this sample may be carry-over from other donors' samples. The sample taken for sequencing was adjacent normal tissue. The V and J segments used are TRBV7-2 and TRBJ2-1, with 8 bases aligning to TRBD2. The CDR3 in this case is CASRVGGDNNEQFF. In nucleotide form, the sequence is TGTGCCAGCAGGGTCGGGGGGGACAACAATGAGCAGTTCTTC.